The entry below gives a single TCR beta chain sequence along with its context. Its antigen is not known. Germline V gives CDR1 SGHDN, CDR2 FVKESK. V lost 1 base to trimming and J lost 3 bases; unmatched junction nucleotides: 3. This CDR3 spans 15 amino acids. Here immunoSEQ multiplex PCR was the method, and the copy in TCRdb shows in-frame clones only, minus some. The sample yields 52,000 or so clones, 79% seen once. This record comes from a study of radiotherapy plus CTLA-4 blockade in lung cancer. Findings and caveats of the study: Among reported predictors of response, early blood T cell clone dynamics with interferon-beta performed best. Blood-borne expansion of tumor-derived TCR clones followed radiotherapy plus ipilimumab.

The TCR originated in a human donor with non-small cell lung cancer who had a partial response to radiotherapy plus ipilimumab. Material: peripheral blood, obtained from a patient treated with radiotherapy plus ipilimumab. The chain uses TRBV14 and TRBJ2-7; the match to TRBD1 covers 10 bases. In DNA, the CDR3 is TGTGCCAGCAGCCAAGGGGGGACAGGGGTCTACGAGCAGTACTTC. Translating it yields CASSQGGTGVYEQYF.